The rows below give T cell receptor beta chains drawn from one sample of a study of persistence of HIV-infected CD4 T cells. TCRdb's table, derived via immunoSEQ multiplex PCR, lists solely in-frame clones and lacks some. The sample holds fewer than 35,000 clones, roughly 82% seen once. These receptors have no identified antigens. Sequencing was performed on CD4+ T cells sorted from PBMCs after 18-hour stimulation, taken from a patient who received antiretroviral therapy. These receptors were taken from an adult woman with HIV who was CMV-seropositive. CDR3s leave out the opening cysteine and the closing phenylalanine or tryptophan.

j_call: TRBJ2-1; v_call: TRBV27; cdr3_aa: ASSLRPTYNEQF
j_call: TRBJ2-5; v_call: TRBV15; cdr3_aa: ATSSRTSGGQETQY
j_call: TRBJ1-5; v_call: TRBV10-1; cdr3_aa: ASSDGGPQH
j_call: TRBJ2-2; v_call: TRBV14; cdr3_aa: ASSRFLGTAGELF
j_call: TRBJ2-7; v_call: TRBV24-1; cdr3_aa: ATSVSGSYEQY
j_call: TRBJ2-7; v_call: TRBV4-1; cdr3_aa: ASSQGPSGTTYEQY
j_call: TRBJ1-6; v_call: TRBV13; cdr3_aa: ASTSIRSPLH
j_call: TRBJ2-6; v_call: TRBV5-5; cdr3_aa: ASSLDSSGANVLT
j_call: TRBJ1-5; v_call: TRBV7-8; cdr3_aa: ASSLGQGMRTSYSNQPQH
j_call: TRBJ1-1; v_call: TRBV10-1; cdr3_aa: ASRFTTNTEAF
j_call: TRBJ1-1; v_call: TRBV6-1; cdr3_aa: ASSGTGDMNTEAF